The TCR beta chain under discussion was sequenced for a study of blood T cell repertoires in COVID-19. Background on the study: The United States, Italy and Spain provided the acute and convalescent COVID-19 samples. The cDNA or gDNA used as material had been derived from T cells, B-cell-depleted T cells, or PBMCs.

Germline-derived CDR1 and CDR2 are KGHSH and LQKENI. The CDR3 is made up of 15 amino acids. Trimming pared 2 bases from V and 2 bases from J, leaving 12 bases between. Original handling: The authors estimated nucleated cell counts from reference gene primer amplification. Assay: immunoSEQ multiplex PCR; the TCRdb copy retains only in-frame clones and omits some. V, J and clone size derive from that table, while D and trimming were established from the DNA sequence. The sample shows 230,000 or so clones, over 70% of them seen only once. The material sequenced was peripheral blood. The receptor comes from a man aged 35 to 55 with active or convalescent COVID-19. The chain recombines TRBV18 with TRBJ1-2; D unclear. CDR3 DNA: TGTGCCAGCTCACCAAGTACCGAGGTCAACTATGGCTACACCTTC. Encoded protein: CASSPSTEVNYGYTF.